This entry features one T cell receptor beta chain sequence. This specimen comes from a study of blood T cells in healthy people across ages. Primed by a sample-barcoded 5' primer and a J-beta primer mix, a second PCR proceeded for about 6 to 12 cycles. From the 5' RACE reads, TCRdb called clonotypes with MiXCR, one entry per CDR3 protein. The sample yields about 1.6 million distinct CDR3 sequences, around 35% seen once. The ends lost 6 bases at V and 5 bases at J; junction bases unmatched: 18. The CDR3 is 17 residues long. Germline assignment: CDR1 DFQATT and CDR2 SNEGSKA (reference sequence). Specimen: blood. This chain joins TRBV20-1 and TRBJ2-5, with TRBD1 matching 10 bases. The TCR comes from a woman aged 30 to 39 in good health. The CDR3 DNA follows: TGCAGTGCCATGCCGACGGGACAGGGGAGGTTTGGGGAGACCCAGTACTTC. This encodes CSAMPTGQGRFGETQYF.